This T cell receptor (beta chain) is from a study of T cell repertoires in cytomegalovirus infection. TCRdb itself ran the reads through MiXCR, one entry per CDR3 protein. Found here are about 250,000 distinct CDR3 sequences, approximately 7% of them singletons; the top ten hold around 6%. This clonotype was seen at least ten times. No antigen is known for it. The study's findings and limits: The ex vivo response was dominated by HLA-C-restricted CMV-specific TCR beta clonotypes.

The V end was cut by 5 bases, the J end by 1 base, with 14 bases between. The CDR3 extends over 15 amino acids. Germline V CDR1 and CDR2: SGHAT, FQNNGV. The chain recombines TRBV11-2 with TRBJ1-1, with D possibly matching TRBD1 (6 bases). This clonotype was sampled from a human donor in good health (CMV status not recorded). Some clones in this sample may be carry-over from other donors' samples. Sequenced material: PBMCs. CDR3 protein: CASSLQTGTNTEAFF. Written as DNA, the CDR3 is TGTGCCAGCAGCCTACAGACAGGCACGAACACTGAAGCTTTCTTT.